This TCR beta chain emerged from a study of T cell responses to AZD1222 COVID-19 vaccine. Broader study findings: At study baseline, merely several AZD1222 recipients were seropositive. A rise in Spike-specific TCR breadth and depth followed two AZD1222 doses.

About this clone itself: Its specificity is not known.

Data came from immunoSEQ multiplex PCR; TCRdb stores just in-frame clones and leaves some out. The sample holds some 200,000 clones, less than 95% seen once. The CDR3 loop spans 13 amino acids. The V segment lost 4 bases and the J segment 6 bases; nucleotides outside the gene matches: 7. Germline loops: CDR1 SQVTM, CDR2 ANQGSEA. V usage is TRBV29-1 and J usage is TRBJ2-7, with 9 bases lining up with TRBD2. This clonotype originated in an adult who received the MenACWY meningococcal vaccine as a control. The specimen comprised peripheral blood, sampled 28 days after the second dose of the MenACWY control vaccine. The CDR3 bases are TGCAGCGTTGGGACTAGCGAAGGGGGCGAGCAGTACTTC. It yields the protein CSVGTSEGGEQYF.